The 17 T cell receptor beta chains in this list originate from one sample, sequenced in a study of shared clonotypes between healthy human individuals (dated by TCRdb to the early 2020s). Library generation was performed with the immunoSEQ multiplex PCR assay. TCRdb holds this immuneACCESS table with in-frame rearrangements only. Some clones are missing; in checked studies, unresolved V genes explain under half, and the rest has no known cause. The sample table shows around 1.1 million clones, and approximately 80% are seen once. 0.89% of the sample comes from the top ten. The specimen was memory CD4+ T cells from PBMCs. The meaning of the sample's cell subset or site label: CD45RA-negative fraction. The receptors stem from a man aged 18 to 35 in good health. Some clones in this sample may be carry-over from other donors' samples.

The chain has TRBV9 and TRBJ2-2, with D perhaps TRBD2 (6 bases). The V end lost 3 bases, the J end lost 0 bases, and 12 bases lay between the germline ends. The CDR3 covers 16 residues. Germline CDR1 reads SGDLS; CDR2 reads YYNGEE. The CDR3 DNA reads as TGTGCCAGCAGCGCGTCGCGCGGGACGAACACCGGGGAGCTGTTTTTT. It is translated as CASSASRGTNTGELFF. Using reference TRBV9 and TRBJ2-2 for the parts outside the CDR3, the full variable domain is DSGVTQTPKHLITATGQRVTLRCSPRSGDLSVYWYQQSLDQGLQFLIQYYNGEERAKGNILERFSAQQFPDLHSELNLSSLELGDSALYFCASSASRGTNTGELFFGEGSRLTVL.

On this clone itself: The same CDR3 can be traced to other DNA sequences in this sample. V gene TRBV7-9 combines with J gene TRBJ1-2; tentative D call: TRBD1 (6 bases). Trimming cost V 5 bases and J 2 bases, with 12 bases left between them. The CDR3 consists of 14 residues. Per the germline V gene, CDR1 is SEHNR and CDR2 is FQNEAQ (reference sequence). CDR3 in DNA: TGTGCCAGCAGCCTCCAAGGGGGGAACTATGGCTACACCTTC. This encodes CASSLQGGNYGYTF.

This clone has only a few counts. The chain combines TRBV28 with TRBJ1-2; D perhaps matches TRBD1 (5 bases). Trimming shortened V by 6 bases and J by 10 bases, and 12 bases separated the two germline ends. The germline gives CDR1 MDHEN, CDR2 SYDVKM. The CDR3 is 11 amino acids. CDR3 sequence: CASSPRGDYTF. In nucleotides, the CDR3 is TGTGCCAGCAGCCCCCGGGGGGACTACACCTTC.

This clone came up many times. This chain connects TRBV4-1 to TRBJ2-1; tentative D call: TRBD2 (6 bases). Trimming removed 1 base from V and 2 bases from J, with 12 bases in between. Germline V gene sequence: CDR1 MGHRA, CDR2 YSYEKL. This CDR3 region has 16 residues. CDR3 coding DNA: TGCGCCAGCAGCCAAGGCCGGGACTGGACCTACAATGAGCAGTTCTTC. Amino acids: CASSQGRDWTYNEQFF.

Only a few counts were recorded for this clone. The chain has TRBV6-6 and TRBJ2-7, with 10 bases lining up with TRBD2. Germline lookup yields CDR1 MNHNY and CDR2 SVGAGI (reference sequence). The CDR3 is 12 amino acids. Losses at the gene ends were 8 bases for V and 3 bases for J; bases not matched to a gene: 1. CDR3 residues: CASGLAVYEQYF. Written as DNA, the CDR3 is TGTGCCAGCGGACTAGCGGTCTACGAGCAGTACTTC.

The CDR3 DNA sequence: TGTGCCAGCAGTGTCGAAGCGGGAGGCCACAATGAGCAGTTCTTC. It encodes CASSVEAGGHNEQFF. The chain uses TRBV2 and TRBJ2-1; 9 nucleotides match TRBD2. V shed 4 bases and J 5 bases; nucleotides not matched to a gene: 6. Germline values: CDR1 SNHLY, CDR2 FYNNEI. The CDR3 extends over 15 amino acids.

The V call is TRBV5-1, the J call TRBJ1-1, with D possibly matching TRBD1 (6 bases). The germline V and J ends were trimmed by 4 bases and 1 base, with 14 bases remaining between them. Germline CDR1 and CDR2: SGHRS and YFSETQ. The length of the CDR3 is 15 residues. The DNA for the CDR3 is TGCGCCAGCAGCAGGCTGGGGGCTGCGAACACTGAAGCTTTCTTT. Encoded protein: CASSRLGAANTEAFF.

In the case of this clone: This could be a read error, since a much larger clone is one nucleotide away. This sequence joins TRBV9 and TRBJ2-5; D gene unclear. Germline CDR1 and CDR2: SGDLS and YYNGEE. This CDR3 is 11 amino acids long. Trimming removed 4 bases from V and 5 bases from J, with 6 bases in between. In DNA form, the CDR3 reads TGTGCCAGCAGCCCCGGGGAGACCCAGTACTTC. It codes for CASSPGETQYF.

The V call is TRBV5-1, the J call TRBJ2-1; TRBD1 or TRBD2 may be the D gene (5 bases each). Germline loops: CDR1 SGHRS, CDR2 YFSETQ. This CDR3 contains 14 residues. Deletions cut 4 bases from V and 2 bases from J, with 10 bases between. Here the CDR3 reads CASSRDRTYNEQFF. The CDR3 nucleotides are TGCGCCAGCAGCAGGGACCGCACCTACAATGAGCAGTTCTTC.

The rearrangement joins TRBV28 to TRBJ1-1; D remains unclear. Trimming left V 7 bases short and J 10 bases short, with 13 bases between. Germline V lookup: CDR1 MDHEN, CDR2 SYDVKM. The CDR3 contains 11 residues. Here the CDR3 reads CASTPGVGAFF. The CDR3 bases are TGTGCCAGCACCCCGGGTGTCGGAGCTTTCTTT.

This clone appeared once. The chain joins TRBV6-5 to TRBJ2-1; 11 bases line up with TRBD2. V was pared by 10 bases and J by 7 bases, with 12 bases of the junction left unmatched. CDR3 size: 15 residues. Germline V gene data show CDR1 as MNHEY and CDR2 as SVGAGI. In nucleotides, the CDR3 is TGTGCCACCAGAACCCTAGCGGGAGGAAGTAATGAGCAGTTCTTC. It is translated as CATRTLAGGSNEQFF.

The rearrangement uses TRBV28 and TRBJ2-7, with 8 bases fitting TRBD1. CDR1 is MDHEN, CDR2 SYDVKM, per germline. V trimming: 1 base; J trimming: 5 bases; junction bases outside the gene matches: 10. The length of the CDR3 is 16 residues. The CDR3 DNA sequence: TGTGCCAGCAGTTTATTATTAGGACAGGGAGGCCACGAGCAGTACTTC. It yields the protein CASSLLLGQGGHEQYF.

The DNA of the CDR3 is TGTGCCAGCAGCTCCTCTGCCTCAAGTTCCTACAATGAGCAGTTCTTC. Its translation: CASSSSASSSYNEQFF. The chain is built from TRBV7-3 and TRBJ2-1; D unresolved. Trimming removed 4 bases from V and 1 base from J, with 14 bases in between. Germline V lookup: CDR1 SGHTA, CDR2 FQGTGA. The CDR3 totals 16 residues.

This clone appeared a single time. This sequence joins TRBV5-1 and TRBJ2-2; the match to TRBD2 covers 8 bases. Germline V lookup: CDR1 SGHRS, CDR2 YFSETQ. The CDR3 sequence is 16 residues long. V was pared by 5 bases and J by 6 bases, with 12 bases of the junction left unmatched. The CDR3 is CASSRGASGPPGELFF. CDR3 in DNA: TGCGCCAGCAGTCGCGGGGCTAGCGGGCCTCCCGGGGAGCTGTTTTTT. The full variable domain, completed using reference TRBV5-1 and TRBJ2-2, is KAGVTQTPRYLIKTRGQQVTLSCSPISGHRSVSWYQQTPGQGLQFLFEYFSETQRNKGNFPGRFSGRQFSNSRSEMNVSTLELGDSALYLCASSRGASGPPGELFFGEGSRLTVL.

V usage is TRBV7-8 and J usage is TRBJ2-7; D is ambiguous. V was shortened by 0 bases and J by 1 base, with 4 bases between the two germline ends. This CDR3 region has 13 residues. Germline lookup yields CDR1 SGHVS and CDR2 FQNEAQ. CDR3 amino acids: CASSLALSYEQYF. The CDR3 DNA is TGTGCCAGCAGCTTAGCTCTTTCCTACGAGCAGTACTTC.

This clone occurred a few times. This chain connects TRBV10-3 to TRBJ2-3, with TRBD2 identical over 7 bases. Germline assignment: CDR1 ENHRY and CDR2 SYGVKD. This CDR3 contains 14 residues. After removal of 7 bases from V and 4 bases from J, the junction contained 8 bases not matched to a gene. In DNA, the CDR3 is TGTGCCATCATGCGGGGCGGGAGTGCAGATACGCAGTATTTT. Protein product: CAIMRGGSADTQYF.

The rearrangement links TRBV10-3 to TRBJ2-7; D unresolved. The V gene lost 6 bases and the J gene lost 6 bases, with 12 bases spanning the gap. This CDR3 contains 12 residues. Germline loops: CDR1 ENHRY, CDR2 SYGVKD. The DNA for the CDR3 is TGTGCCATCAGCACCCTAGGATCCGAGCAGTACTTC. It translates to CAISTLGSEQYF.